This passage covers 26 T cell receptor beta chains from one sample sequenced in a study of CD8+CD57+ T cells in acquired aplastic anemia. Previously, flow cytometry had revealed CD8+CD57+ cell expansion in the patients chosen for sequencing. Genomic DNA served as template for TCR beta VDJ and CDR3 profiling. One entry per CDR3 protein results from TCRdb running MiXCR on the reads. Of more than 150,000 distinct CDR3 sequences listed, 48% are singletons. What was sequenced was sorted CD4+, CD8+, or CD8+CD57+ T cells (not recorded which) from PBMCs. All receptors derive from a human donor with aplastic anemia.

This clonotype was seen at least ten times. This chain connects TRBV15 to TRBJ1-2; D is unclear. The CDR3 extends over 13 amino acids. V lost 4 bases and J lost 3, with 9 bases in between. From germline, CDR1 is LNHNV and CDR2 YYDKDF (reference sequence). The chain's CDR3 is CATSTENDYGYTF. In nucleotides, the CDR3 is TGTGCCACCAGCACGGAGAATGACTATGGCTACACCTTC.

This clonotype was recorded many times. The CDR3 is CATSVGDLYTGELFF. The CDR3 nucleotides are TGTGCCACCAGTGTGGGGGACTTATACACCGGGGAGCTGTTTTTT. The V call is TRBV24-1, the J call TRBJ2-2; D might be TRBD2 (6 bases). The CDR3 has 15 residues. Trimming took off 5 bases at V and 3 bases at J, with 12 bases between the two ends. Germline V CDR1 and CDR2: KGHDR, SFDVKD.

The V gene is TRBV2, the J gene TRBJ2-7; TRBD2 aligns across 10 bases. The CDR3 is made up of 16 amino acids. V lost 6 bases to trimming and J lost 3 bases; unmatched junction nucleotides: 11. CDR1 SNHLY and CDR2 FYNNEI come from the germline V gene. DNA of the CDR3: TGTGCCAGCAGGAATACTAGCGGGACCGCGGACTACGAGCAGTACTTC. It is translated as CASRNTSGTADYEQYF.

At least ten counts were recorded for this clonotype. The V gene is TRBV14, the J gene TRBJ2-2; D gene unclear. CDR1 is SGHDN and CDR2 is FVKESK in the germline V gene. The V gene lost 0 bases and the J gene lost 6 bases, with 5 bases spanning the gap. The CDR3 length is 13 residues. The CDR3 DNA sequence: TGTGCCAGCAGCCAAGATATCGCCGGGGAGCTGTTTTTT. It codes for CASSQDIAGELFF.

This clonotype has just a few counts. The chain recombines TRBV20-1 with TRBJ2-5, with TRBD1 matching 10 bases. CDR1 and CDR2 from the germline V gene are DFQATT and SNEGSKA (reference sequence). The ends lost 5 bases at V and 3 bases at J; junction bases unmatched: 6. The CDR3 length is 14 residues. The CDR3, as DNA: TGCAGTGCTCTGGACAGGGGGAGCGAAGAGACCCAGTACTTC. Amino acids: CSALDRGSEETQYF.

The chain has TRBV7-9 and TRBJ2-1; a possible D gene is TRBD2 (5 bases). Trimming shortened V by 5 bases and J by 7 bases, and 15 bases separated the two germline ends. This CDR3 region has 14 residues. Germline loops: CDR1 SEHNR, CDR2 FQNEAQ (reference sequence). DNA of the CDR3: TGTGCCAGCAGCCCTAGCTGGTTGGGTAATGAGCAGTTCTTC. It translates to CASSPSWLGNEQFF. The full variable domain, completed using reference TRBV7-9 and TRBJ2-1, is DTGVSQNPRHKITKRGQNVTFRCDPISEHNRLYWYRQTLGQGPEFLTYFQNEAQLEKSRLLSDRFSAERPKGSFSTLEIQRTEQGDSAMYLCASSPSWLGNEQFFGPGTRLTVL.

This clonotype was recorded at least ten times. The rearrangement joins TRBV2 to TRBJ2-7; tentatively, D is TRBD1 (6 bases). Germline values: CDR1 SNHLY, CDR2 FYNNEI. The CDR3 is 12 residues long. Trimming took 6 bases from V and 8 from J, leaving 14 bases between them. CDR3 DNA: TGTGCCAGCAGGGATACAGGGATCCAGCAGTACTTC. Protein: CASRDTGIQQYF.

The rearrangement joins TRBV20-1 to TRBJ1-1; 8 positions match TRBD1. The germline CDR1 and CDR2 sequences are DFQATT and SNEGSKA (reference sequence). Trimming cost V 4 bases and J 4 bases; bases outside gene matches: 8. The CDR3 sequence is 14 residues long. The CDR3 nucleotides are TGCAGTGCTACGCCAGGACAGGGAGGCACTGAAGCTTTCTTT. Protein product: CSATPGQGGTEAFF.

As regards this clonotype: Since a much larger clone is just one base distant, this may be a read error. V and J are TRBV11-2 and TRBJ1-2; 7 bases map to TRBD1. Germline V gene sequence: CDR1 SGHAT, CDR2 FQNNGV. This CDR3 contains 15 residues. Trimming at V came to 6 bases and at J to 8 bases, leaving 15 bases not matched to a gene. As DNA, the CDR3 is TGTGCCAGCAGTTCAATACAGGGGCCCCGCTGGGGCTACACCTTC. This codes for CASSSIQGPRWGYTF.

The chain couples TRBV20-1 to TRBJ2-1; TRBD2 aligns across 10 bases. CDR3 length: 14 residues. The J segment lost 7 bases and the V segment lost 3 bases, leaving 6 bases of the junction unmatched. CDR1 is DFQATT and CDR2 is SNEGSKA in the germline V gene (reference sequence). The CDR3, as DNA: TGCAGTGCTAGCCCGGGTAGCGGGAGGAATGAGCAGTTCTTC. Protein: CSASPGSGRNEQFF.

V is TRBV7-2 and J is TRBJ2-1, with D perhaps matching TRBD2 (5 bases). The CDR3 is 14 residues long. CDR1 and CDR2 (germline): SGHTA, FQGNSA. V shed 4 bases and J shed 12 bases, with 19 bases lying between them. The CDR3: CASSSRAAGAGQFF. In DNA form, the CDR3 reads TGTGCCAGCAGCTCGCGCGCTGCGGGCGCCGGGCAGTTCTTC.

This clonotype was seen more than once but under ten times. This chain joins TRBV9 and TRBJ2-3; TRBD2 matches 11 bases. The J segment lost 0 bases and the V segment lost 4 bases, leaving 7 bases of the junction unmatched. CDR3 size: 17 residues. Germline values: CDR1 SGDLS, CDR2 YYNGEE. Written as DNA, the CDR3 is TGTGCCAGCAGCCCTCTCGGGACTAGCGGAAGCACAGATACGCAGTATTTT. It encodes CASSPLGTSGSTDTQYF.

In nucleotides, the CDR3 is TGTGCCAGCAGGGACAGTTATAATTCACCCCTCCACTTT. This gives the protein CASRDSYNSPLHF. V is TRBV9 and J is TRBJ1-6; a possible D gene is TRBD1 (6 bases). The ends were cut back, 5 bases at V and 4 bases at J, with 7 bases in the middle. The CDR3 totals 13 residues. Germline values: CDR1 SGDLS, CDR2 YYNGEE.

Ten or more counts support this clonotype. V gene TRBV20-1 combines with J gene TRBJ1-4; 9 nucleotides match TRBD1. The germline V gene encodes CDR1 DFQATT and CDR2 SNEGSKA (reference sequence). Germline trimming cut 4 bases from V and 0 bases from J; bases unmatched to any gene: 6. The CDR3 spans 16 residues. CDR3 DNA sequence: TGCAGTGCTACTACAGGGGGCGGTGCAACTAATGAAAAACTGTTTTTT. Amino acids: CSATTGGGATNEKLFF.

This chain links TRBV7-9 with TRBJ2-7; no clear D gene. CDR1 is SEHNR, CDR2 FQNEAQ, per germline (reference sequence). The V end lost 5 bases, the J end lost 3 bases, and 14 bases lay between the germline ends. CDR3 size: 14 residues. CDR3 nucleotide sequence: TGTGCCAGCAGCGCCGGGTTTCAACTCTACGAGCAGTACTTC. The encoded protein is CASSAGFQLYEQYF.

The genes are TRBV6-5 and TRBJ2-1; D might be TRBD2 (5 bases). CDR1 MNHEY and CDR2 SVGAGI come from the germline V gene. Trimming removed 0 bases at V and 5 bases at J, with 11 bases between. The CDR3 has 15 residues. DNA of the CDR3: TGTGCCAGCAGTTACTCAGTGACTACTGACAATGAGCAGTTCTTC. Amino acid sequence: CASSYSVTTDNEQFF.

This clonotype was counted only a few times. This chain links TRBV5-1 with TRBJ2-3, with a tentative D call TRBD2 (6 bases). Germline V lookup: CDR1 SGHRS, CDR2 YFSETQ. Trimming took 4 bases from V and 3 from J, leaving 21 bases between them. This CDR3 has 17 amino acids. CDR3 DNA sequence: TGCGCCAGCAGCCGGGGAACATCGGGGGTAATAACAGATACGCAGTATTTT. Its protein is CASSRGTSGVITDTQYF.

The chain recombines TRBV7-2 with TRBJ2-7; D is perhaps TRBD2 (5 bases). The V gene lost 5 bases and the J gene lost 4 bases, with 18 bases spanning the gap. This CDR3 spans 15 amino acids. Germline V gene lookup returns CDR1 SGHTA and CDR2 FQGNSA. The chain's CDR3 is CASSPTTGSGYEQYF. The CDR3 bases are TGTGCCAGCAGCCCGACTACTGGCAGCGGATACGAGCAGTACTTC.

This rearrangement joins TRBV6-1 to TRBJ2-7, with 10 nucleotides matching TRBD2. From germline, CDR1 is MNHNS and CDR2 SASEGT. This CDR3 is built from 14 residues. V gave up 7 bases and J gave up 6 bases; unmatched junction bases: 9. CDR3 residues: CASIPGLAEPEQYF. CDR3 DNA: TGTGCCAGCATCCCAGGACTAGCGGAACCCGAGCAGTACTTC.

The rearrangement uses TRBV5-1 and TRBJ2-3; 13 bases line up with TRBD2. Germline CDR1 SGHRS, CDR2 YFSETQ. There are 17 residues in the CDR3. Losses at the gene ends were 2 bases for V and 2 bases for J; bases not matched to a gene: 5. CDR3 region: CASSLPGLAGPTDTQYF. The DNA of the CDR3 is TGCGCCAGCAGCTTACCGGGACTAGCGGGACCCACAGATACGCAGTATTTT.

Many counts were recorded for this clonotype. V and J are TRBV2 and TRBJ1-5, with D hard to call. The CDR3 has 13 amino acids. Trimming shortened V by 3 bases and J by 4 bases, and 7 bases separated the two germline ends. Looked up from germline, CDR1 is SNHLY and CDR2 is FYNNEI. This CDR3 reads CASSDLGNQPQHF. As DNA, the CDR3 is TGTGCCAGCAGTGACTTAGGGAATCAGCCCCAGCATTTT.

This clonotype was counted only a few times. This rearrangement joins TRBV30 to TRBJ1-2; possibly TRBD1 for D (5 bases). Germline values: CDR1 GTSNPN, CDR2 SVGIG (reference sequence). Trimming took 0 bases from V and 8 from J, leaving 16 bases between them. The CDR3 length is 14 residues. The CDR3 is CAWSVHGASGGYTF. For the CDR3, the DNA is TGTGCCTGGAGTGTACACGGGGCGTCGGGCGGCTACACCTTC.

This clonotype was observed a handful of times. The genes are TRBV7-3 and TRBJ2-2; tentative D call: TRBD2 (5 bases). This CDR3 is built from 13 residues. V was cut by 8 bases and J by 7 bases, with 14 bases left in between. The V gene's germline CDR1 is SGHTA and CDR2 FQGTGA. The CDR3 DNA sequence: TGTGCCAGCTCGGACTCGCCAGGCGGGGAGCTGTTTTTT. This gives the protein CASSDSPGGELFF.

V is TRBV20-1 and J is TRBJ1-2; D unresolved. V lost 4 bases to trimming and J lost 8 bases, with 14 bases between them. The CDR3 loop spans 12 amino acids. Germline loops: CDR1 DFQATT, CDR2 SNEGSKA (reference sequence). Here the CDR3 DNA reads TGCAGTGCTATACGGGGTGAGGGAGGCTACACCTTC. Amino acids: CSAIRGEGGYTF.

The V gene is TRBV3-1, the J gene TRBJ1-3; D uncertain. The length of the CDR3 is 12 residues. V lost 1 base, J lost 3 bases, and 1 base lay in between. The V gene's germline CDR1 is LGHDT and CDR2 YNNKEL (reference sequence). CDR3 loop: CASSQGGNTIYF. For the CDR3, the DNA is TGTGCCAGCAGCCAAGGTGGAAACACCATATATTTT.

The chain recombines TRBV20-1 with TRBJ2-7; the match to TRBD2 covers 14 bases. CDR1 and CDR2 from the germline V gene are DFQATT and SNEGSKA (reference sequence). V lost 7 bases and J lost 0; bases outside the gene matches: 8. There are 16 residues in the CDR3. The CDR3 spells CSVVRTSGRSSYEQYF. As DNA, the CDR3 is TGCAGTGTAGTCAGGACTAGCGGGAGGAGCTCCTACGAGCAGTACTTC.